Given below is one T cell receptor beta chain in context. Its matching antigen is unknown. The study reverse transcribed the entire isolated RNA, so it sequenced expressed TCRB transcripts. The assay was immunoSEQ multiplex PCR, and TCRdb's table has in-frame clones only and misses some. The sample has roughly 140,000 clones, 6.9% seen once. The sample is drawn from a study of beta chain features in type 1 diabetes. Study-level findings and limits: Sequencing used cDNA, and cells with high TCR expression could therefore be over-represented.

Germline V gives CDR1 MDHEN, CDR2 SYDVKM. The CDR3 totals 14 residues. V lost 5 bases to trimming and J lost 0 bases, with 10 bases between them. Per donor, one heparinised blood draw averaged about 116 mL. Using CD45RO/CCR7/CD25/CD127/CD95/CD27, CD4+ naive, central memory, regulatory and stem cell-like memory cells were sorted. V gene TRBV28 combines with J gene TRBJ1-2, with D perhaps TRBD1 (5 bases). The sequence was obtained from a woman in her twenties or thirties in good health. Material: central memory CD4+ T cells from blood. The CDR3 loop is CASSPQGSNYGYTF. CDR3 DNA sequence: TGTGCCAGCAGTCCCCAGGGCTCTAACTATGGCTACACCTTC.